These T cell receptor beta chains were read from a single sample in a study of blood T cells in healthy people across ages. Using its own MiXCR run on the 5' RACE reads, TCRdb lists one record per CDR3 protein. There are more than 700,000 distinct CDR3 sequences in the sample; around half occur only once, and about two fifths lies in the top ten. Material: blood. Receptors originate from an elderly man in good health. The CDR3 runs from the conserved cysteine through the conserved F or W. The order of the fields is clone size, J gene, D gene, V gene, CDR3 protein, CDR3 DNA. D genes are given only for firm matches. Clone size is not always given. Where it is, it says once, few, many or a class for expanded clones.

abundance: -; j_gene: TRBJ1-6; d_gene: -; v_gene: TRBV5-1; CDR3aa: CASSLGGNGRSPPHF; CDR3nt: TGCGCCAGCAGCTTGGGCGGCAACGGTCGGTCACCCCCCCACTTT
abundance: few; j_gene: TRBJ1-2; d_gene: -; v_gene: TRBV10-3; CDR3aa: CAISESQVGYGYTF; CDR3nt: TGTGCCATCAGTGAGTCGCAGGTGGGCTATGGCTACACCTTC
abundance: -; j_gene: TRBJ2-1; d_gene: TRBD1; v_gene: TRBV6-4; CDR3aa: CASSLGGQEYNEQFF; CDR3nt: TGTGCCAGCAGTTTGGGGGGACAGGAGTACAATGAGCAGTTCTTC
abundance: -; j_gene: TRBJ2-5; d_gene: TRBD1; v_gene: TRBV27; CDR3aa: CASSRGQTRNEQYF; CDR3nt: TGTGCCAGCAGCAGGGGACAGACGAGGAATGAGCAGTACTTC
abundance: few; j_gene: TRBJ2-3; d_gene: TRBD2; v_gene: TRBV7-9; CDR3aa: CASSPPRGRKRGDTQYF; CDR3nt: TGTGCCAGCAGCCCACCGCGGGGGAGGAAAAGGGGAGATACGCAGTATTTT
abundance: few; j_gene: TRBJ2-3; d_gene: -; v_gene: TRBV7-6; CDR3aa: CASSAAGPRTDTQYF; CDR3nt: TGTGCCAGCAGCGCAGCAGGTCCCCGCACAGATACGCAGTATTTT
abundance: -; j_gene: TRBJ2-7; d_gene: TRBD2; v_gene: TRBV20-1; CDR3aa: CSAPGLAPEQYF; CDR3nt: TGCAGTGCCCCGGGACTAGCGCCGGAGCAGTACTTC
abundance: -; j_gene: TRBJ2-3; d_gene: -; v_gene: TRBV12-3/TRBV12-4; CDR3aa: CASSLIRGTDTQYF; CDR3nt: TGTGCCAGCAGTTTAATTAGGGGGACAGATACGCAGTATTTT
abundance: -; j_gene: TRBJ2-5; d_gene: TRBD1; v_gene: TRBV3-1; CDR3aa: CASSHDRGGETQYF; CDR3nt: TGTGCCAGCAGCCATGACAGGGGAGGAGAGACCCAGTACTTC
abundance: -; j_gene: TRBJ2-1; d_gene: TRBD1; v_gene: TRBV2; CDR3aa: CASSETQGYGNEQFF; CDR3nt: TGTGCCAGCAGTGAAACACAGGGGTACGGCAATGAGCAGTTCTTC
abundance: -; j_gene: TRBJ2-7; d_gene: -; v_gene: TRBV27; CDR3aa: CASSSLVSAYGDQYF; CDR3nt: TGTGCCAGCAGTTCCCTCGTGTCGGCGTATGGGGACCAGTACTTC
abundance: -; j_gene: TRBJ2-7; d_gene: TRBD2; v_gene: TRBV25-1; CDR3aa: CASQNAGAYEQYF; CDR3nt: TGTGCCAGCCAAAACGCGGGAGCCTACGAGCAGTACTTC
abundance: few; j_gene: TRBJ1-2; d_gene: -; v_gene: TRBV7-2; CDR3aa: CASSLGRTIYGYTF; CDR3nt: TGTGCCAGCAGCCTTGGACGGACCATCTATGGCTACACCTTC
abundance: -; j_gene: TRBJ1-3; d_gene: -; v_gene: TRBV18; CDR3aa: CASQTSSSGNTIYF; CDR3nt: TGTGCCAGCCAAACATCGAGCTCTGGAAACACCATATATTTT
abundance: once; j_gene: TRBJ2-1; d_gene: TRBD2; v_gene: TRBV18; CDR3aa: CASSNRVQSGLAGYNEQFF; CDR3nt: TGTGCCAGCTCAAATCGCGTTCAGTCGGGACTAGCAGGATACAATGAGCAGTTCTTC
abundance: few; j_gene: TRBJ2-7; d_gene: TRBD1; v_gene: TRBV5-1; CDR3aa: CASKIRGQGSYEQYF; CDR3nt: TGCGCCAGCAAAATCCGGGGACAGGGGTCCTACGAGCAGTACTTC
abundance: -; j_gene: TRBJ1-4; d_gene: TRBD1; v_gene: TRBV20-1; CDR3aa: CSAKTGTTNEKLFF; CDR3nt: TGCAGTGCCAAGACAGGGACGACTAATGAAAAGCTGTTTTTT
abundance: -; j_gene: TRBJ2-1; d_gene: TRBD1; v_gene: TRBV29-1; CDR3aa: CSVGSPPGGVQFF; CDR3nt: TGCAGCGTTGGGTCCCCTCCAGGGGGCGTGCAGTTCTTC
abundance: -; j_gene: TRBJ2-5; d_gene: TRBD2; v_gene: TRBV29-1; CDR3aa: CSVSGTTYNEQYF; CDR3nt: TGCAGCGTCAGCGGGACGACCTACAATGAGCAGTACTTC
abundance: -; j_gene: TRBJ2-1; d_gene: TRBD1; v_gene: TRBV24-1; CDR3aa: CATSLGTGTYNEQFF; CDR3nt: TGTGCCACCAGCCTCGGGACAGGTACCTACAATGAGCAGTTCTTC
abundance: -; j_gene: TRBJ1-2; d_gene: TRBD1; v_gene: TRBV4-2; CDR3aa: CASSHGQGRDGYTF; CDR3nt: TGTGCCAGCAGCCACGGACAGGGGAGGGATGGCTACACCTTC
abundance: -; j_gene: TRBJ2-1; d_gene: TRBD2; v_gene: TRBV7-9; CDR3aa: CASSFLLAGGSYNEQFF; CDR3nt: TGTGCCAGCAGCTTTCTACTAGCGGGAGGCTCCTACAATGAGCAGTTCTTC
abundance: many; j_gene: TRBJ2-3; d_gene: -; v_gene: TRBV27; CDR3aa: CASSAGPGHRYAYF; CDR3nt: TGTGCCAGCAGTGCGGGCCCGGGGCACAGATACGCGTATTTT
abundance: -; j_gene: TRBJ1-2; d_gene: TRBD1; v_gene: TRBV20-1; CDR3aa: CSASSDRAGGYGYTF; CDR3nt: TGCAGTGCCTCATCGGACAGGGCCGGAGGCTATGGCTACACCTTC
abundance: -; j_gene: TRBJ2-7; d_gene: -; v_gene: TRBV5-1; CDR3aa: CASSPTGGKYEQYF; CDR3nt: TGCGCCAGCAGCCCCACCGGTGGGAAGTACGAGCAGTACTTC
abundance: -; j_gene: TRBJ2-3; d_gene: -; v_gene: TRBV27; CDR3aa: CASSSLPDGPLGYAYF; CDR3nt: TGTGCCAGCAGTTCACTCCCGGACGGCCCCCTGGGATACGCGTATTTT
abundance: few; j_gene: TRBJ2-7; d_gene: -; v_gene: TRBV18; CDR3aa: CASSPGLPPEQYF; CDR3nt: TGTGCCAGCTCACCGGGACTCCCGCCCGAGCAGTACTTC
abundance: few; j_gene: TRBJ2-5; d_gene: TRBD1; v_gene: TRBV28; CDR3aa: CASSSGRTGKRMWQETQYF; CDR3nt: TGTGCCAGCAGTTCTGGTAGGACAGGGAAAAGAATGTGGCAAGAGACCCAGTACTTC
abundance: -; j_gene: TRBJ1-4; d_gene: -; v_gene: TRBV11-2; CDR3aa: CASSEHLSWSNNEKLFF; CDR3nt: TGTGCCAGCAGCGAGCACCTCAGCTGGAGCAATAATGAAAAACTGTTTTTT
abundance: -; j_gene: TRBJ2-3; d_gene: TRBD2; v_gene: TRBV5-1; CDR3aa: CASSLPSGASTDTQYF; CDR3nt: TGCGCCAGCAGCTTGCCTAGCGGAGCTAGCACAGATACGCAGTATTTT
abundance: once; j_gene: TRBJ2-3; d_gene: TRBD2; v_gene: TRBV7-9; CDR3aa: CASGPSGKVQYF; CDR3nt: TGTGCCAGCGGCCCTAGCGGGAAGGTGCAGTATTTT
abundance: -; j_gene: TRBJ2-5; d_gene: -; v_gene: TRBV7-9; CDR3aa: CASSLLGGGETQYF; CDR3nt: TGTGCCAGCAGCTTGTTGGGGGGTGGGGAGACCCAGTACTTC
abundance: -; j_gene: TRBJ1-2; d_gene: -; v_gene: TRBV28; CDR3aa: CAFGLYGYTF; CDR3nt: TGTGCCTTCGGGTTATATGGCTACACCTTC
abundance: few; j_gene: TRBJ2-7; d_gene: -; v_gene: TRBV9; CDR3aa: CASAEGGGSPYEQYF; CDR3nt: TGTGCCAGCGCTGAAGGGGGAGGGTCCCCCTACGAGCAGTACTTC
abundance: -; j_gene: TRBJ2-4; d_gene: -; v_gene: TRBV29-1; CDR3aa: CSVISGLAKNIQYF; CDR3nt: TGCAGCGTTATTTCGGGTTTAGCCAAAAACATTCAGTACTTC
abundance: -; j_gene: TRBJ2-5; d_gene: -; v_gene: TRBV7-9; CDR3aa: CASSLDSLETQYF; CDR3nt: TGTGCCAGCAGCTTAGACAGCCTTGAGACCCAGTACTTC
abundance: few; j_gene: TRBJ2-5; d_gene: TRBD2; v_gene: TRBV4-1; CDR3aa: CASSQAWTRQETQYF; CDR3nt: TGCGCCAGCAGCCAAGCGTGGACTAGACAAGAGACCCAGTACTTC
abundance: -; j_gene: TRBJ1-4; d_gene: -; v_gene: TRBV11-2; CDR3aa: CASSLKVGGESRNEKPFF; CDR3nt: TGTGCCAGCAGCTTAAAAGTCGGCGGAGAGAGTCGAAATGAAAAACCGTTTTTT
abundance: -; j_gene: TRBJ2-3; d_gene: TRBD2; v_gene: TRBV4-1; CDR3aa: CASRTAGEGTQYF; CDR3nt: TGCGCCAGCAGGACAGCGGGAGAAGGTACGCAGTATTTT
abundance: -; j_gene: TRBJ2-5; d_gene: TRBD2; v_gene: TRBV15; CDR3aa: CATSEGRLAGPETQYF; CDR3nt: TGTGCCACCAGCGAAGGCCGACTAGCGGGACCCGAGACCCAGTACTTC